This is a list of T cell receptor beta chains from one sample in a study of yellow fever vaccine responses in identical twins. TCRdb independently ran MiXCR on the RT-PCR reads; one entry per CDR3 protein. The sample includes approximately 540 distinct CDR3 sequences, about 76% of them seen just once. Sequenced here: T cells from blood (PBMCs), unsorted or a sorted subset (not recorded which), sampled before or after yellow fever vaccination (not recorded which). The receptors were gathered from a woman between 18 and 29 years old who received the yellow fever vaccine. CDR3s include the opening cysteine and the closing phenylalanine or tryptophan. A D gene is named only where the DNA matches it firmly. Size is stated for part of the rows, as once, few or many counts, or as a class when the clone is expanded.

V gene	J gene	clone size	D gene	CDR3 protein	CDR3 DNA
TRBV24-1	TRBJ2-5	-	-	CATSSVLTQQETQYF	TGTGCCACCAGTTCCGTACTAACCCAACAAGAGACCCAGTACTTC
TRBV5-1	TRBJ2-3	-	TRBD2	CASSSPGLAEYTDTQYF	TGCGCCAGCAGCTCCCCCGGACTAGCGGAGTACACAGATACGCAGTATTTT
TRBV11-2	TRBJ2-2	-	-	CASSRRHLGNTGELFF	TGTGCCAGCAGCCGCCGCCACCTAGGGAACACCGGGGAGCTGTTTTTT
TRBV20-1	TRBJ2-5	-	-	CSATPPEETQYF	TGCAGTGCCACACCACCAGAAGAGACCCAGTACTTC
TRBV2	TRBJ2-3	-	TRBD2	CASSEEASGRATDTQYF	TGTGCCAGCAGTGAAGAGGCTAGCGGGAGGGCCACAGATACGCAGTATTTT
TRBV12-3/TRBV12-4	TRBJ1-4	once	-	CASNLTPSSANEKLFF	TGTGCCAGCAACCTGACCCCCAGTTCGGCTAATGAAAAACTGTTTTTT
TRBV19	TRBJ2-7	-	TRBD1	CARQGSYEQYF	TGTGCCAGACAGGGGTCCTACGAGCAGTACTTC
TRBV11-2	TRBJ2-1	once	-	CASSRHLGGPSYNEQFF	TGTGCCAGCAGCCGGCATCTCGGGGGACCCTCCTACAATGAGCAGTTCTTC
TRBV27	TRBJ1-1	-	-	CASSPDRANTEAFF	TGTGCCAGCAGCCCGGACAGAGCGAACACTGAAGCTTTCTTT
TRBV12-3/TRBV12-4	TRBJ1-1	-	-	CASTVTAMNTEAFF	TGTGCCAGCACCGTGACAGCTATGAACACTGAAGCTTTCTTT
TRBV11-1	TRBJ1-2	once	-	CASSFLGENYGYTF	TGTGCCAGCAGCTTCTTAGGGGAGAACTATGGCTACACCTTC
TRBV6-1	TRBJ1-3	-	-	CASSHSPGDSGNTIYF	TGTGCCAGCAGCCACAGTCCCGGAGACTCTGGAAACACCATATATTTT
TRBV7-9	TRBJ2-1	-	-	CASRVAGNEQFF	TGTGCCAGCAGGGTGGCTGGCAATGAGCAGTTCTTC
TRBV29-1	TRBJ2-1	-	-	CSVEASGNNEQFF	TGCAGCGTTGAAGCGTCGGGAAACAATGAGCAGTTCTTC
TRBV24-1	TRBJ1-2	-	TRBD1	CATSEQGDYGYTF	TGTGCCACCAGTGAGCAGGGGGACTATGGCTACACCTTC
TRBV29-1	TRBJ1-1	-	-	CSVEEGEWTEAFF	TGCAGCGTTGAAGAGGGCGAGTGGACTGAAGCTTTCTTT
TRBV6-2/TRBV6-3	TRBJ1-2	-	-	CASSYSTGGGYTF	TGTGCCAGCAGTTACTCGACGGGGGGAGGCTACACCTTC
TRBV29-1	TRBJ2-1	-	-	CSVDRRDTYNEQFF	TGCAGCGTTGACAGGCGTGATACCTACAATGAGCAGTTCTTC
TRBV11-2	TRBJ2-1	-	TRBD2	CASKLPLGTSYNEQFF	TGTGCCAGCAAACTCCCGCTGGGGACTAGCTACAATGAGCAGTTCTTC
TRBV12-3/TRBV12-4	TRBJ2-1	-	-	CASSFPSPHNEQFF	TGTGCCAGCAGTTTTCCCTCCCCCCACAATGAGCAGTTCTTC
TRBV11-1	TRBJ2-7	-	TRBD1	CASSPDRGDEQYF	TGTGCCAGCAGCCCGGACAGGGGCGACGAGCAGTACTTC
TRBV20-1	TRBJ2-1	-	TRBD2	CSARDSTSGVLYEQFF	TGCAGTGCTAGAGATTCAACTAGCGGTGTCCTATATGAGCAGTTCTTC
TRBV29-1	TRBJ2-1	-	TRBD1	CSANRDRDYNEQFF	TGCAGCGCCAACCGGGACAGGGACTACAATGAGCAGTTCTTC
TRBV7-9	TRBJ2-2	-	-	CASSNVGELFF	TGTGCCAGCAGCAACGTCGGGGAGCTGTTTTTT
TRBV25-1	TRBJ2-7	-	-	CASSASGSFYEQYF	TGTGCCAGCAGTGCATCAGGTTCCTTCTACGAGCAGTACTTC
TRBV4-1	TRBJ2-2	-	-	CASSQVYANTGELFF	TGCGCCAGCAGCCAAGTTTACGCGAACACCGGGGAGCTGTTTTTT
TRBV3-1	TRBJ2-7	-	-	CASSQDSGGSTYEQYF	TGTGCCAGCAGCCAAGACTCCGGGGGCAGTACCTACGAGCAGTACTTC
TRBV9	TRBJ2-1	once	-	CASVSVQFF	TGTGCCAGCGTCTCGGTGCAGTTCTTC
TRBV29-1	TRBJ2-1	-	TRBD2	CSVDRSGSGSGTYNEQFF	TGCAGCGTTGATAGGAGCGGTAGCGGGAGCGGCACCTACAATGAGCAGTTCTTC
TRBV14	TRBJ2-1	few	-	CASSQGQSNYNEQFF	TGTGCCAGCAGCCAAGGCCAGTCGAACTACAATGAGCAGTTCTTC
TRBV27	TRBJ2-2	-	-	CASSLNVQSGELFF	TGTGCCAGCAGTTTAAACGTTCAGTCCGGGGAGCTGTTTTTT
TRBV23-1	TRBJ1-4	few	-	CASSLWLIRGEKLFF	TGCGCCAGCAGTCTATGGCTCATACGAGGTGAAAAACTGTTTTTT
TRBV29-1	TRBJ2-5	-	TRBD2	CSVEDPKREGLQETQYF	TGCAGCGTTGAAGACCCCAAGCGGGAGGGACTCCAAGAGACCCAGTACTTC
TRBV13	TRBJ1-5	few	TRBD1	CASTDPGQESSNWSQHF	TGTGCCAGCACAGACCCTGGACAGGAAAGTTCCAATTGGTCCCAGCATTTT
TRBV9	TRBJ2-7	-	-	CASSPAGTLSYEQYF	TGTGCCAGCAGCCCGGCAGGCACGCTTTCCTACGAGCAGTACTTC
TRBV20-1	TRBJ2-3	-	TRBD2	CSATMAGDPDTQYF	TGCAGTGCTACCATGGCGGGGGACCCAGATACGCAGTATTTT
TRBV20-1	TRBJ2-1	-	TRBD2	CSARDSSELAGYNEQFF	TGCAGTGCTAGAGATTCATCTGAGCTAGCGGGGTACAATGAGCAGTTCTTC
TRBV1	TRBJ2-5	-	-	CTSSLPALAGAETQYF	TGCACCAGCAGCCTCCCTGCCCTAGCGGGAGCTGAGACCCAGTACTTC
TRBV2	TRBJ2-3	-	TRBD2	CASRKSGGADTQYF	TGTGCCAGCAGGAAGAGCGGGGGGGCAGATACGCAGTATTTT
TRBV7-6	TRBJ2-5	-	-	CASSLGPNLFPGMGETQYF	TGTGCCAGCAGCTTAGGGCCCAACCTTTTTCCAGGGATGGGTGAGACCCAGTACTTC